This TCR beta chain was profiled in a study of blood T cells in healthy people across ages. Next came a second PCR, run for about 7 to 12 cycles, which used a sample-barcoded 5' primer along with a J-beta primer mix. From the 5' RACE reads, TCRdb called clonotypes with MiXCR, one entry per CDR3 protein. The table lists some 1 million distinct CDR3 sequences, less than 50% of them singletons. The CDR3 totals 14 residues. Source material: blood. The V and J genes are TRBV12-3 or TRBV12-4 and TRBJ2-5, with 7 bases identical to TRBD1. The J call may not be correct, given that the DNA end is closer to TRBJ2-7. The sequence came from a woman aged 55-75 years in good health. CDR3 protein: CASSLGGQKYEQYF. DNA for the CDR3: TGTGCCAGCAGTTTAGGGGGACAGAAATACGAGCAGTACTTC.